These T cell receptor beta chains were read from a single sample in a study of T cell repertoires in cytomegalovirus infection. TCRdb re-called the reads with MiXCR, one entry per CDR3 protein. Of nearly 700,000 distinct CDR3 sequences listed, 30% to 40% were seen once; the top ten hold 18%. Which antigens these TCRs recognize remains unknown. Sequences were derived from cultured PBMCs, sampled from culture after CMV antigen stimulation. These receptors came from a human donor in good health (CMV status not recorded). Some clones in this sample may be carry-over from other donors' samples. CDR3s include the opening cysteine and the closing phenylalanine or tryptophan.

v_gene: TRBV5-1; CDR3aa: CASTQLNSYNEQFF
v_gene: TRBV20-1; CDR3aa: CSARVPGRHQPQHF
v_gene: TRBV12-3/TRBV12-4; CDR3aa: CASSTDSLTDTQYF
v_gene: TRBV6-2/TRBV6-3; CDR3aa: CASRPGTGKGEQFF
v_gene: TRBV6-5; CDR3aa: CASSYGLVGELFF
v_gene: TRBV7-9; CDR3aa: CASSPTNQPQHF
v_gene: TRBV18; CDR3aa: CASSPSWGLAEPYNEQFF
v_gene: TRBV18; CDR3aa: CASSSQAGQSYNEQFF
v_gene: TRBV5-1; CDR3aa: CASTALTIKTGELFF
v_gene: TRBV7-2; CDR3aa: CASSPAGGMEQYF
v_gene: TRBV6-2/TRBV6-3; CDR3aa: CASRSGGTYEQYF
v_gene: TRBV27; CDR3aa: CASTQVRQGWNSPLHF
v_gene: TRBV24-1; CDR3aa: CATSDFRAGGHEQFF
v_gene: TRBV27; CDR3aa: CASSFARRAGGYTF
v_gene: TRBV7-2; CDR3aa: CASSPGGAGGLNEQFF
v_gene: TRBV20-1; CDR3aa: CSASHNHQELFF
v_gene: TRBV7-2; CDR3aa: CASSLETGVTYGYTF
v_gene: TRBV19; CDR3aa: CASTETVLNQPQHF
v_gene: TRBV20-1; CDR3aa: CSARASVEDTQYF
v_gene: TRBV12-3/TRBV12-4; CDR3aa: CASSLAAGQTYNYGYTF
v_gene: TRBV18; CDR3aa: CASSPQTPDTQYF
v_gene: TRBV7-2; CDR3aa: CASSRWASNRQFF
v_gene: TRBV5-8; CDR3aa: CASSLQPHTDTQYF
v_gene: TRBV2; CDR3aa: CASMRDNQETQYF